What follows is one T cell receptor beta chain and its context. Its target is not known. The CDR3 length is 14 residues. Germline CDR1 is MDHEN and CDR2 is SYDVKM. After removal of 6 bases from V and 4 bases from J, the junction contained 8 bases not matched to a gene. The sample comes from a study of blood T cells in healthy people across ages. Aged about 6 to 95, donors were systemically healthy Caucasians from Russia. A second about 6 to 12 cycle PCR used barcoded and J-beta primers. From the 5' RACE reads, TCRdb called clonotypes with MiXCR, one entry per CDR3 protein. This sample has some 700,000 distinct CDR3 sequences, with around 46% found just once. Findings and caveats of the study: Both higher diversity and more naive CD4+ cells marked long-lived donors when set against aged donors. Across samples, TCR beta diversity tracked strongly with naive T cell percentage. Possibly confounding the expanded clonotype changes was the fact that donor CMV status was unknown.

The V and J genes are TRBV28 and TRBJ1-2, with 7 bases that match TRBD1. This clonotype originated in a woman between 55 and 75 years old in good health. Material: blood. The CDR3 nucleotides read TGTGCCAGCAGACCGGGACAGATTTCCTATGGCTACACCTTC. It is translated as CASRPGQISYGYTF.